The 19 T cell receptor beta chains presented below share a single source sample, sequenced in a study of patients and donors after allogeneic stem cell transplantation. TCRdb analysed the RT-PCR reads with MiXCR anew, one entry per CDR3 protein. Among about a million distinct CDR3 sequences listed, more than 15% were seen once. Material for sequencing was blood, either unsorted or a sorted T cell fraction (not recorded which). These receptors were taken from a human donor who was either an allogeneic HSCT recipient or a stem cell or donor lymphocyte infusion donor (not recorded which). It is not recorded whose cells these are; they may come from a transplant donor.

The chain employs TRBV21-1 and TRBJ2-7; the DNA was not used to check the table's D call, TRBD2. TRBV21-1 is marked as a pseudogene. CDR3 length: 16 residues. The CDR3 DNA is TGTGCCAGCAGCAATCCGACTAGCGGGAGGGGGTACGAGCAGTACTTC. The encoded protein is CASSNPTSGRGYEQYF.

This chain uses TRBV6-2 or TRBV6-3 with TRBJ2-1; D is possibly TRBD1 or TRBD2 (5 bases each). The V and J ends lost 5 bases and 2 bases respectively, with 13 bases between them. CDR3 length: 15 amino acids. In germline, CDR1 is MNHEY, CDR2 SVGEGT. For the CDR3, the DNA is TGTGCCAGCAGTAACCGGGACCCGCCCTACAATGAGCAGTTCTTC. Translated: CASSNRDPPYNEQFF.

CDR3 residues: CSAWNEKLFF. The CDR3 DNA reads TGCAGTGCCTGGAATGAAAAACTGTTTTTT. The rearrangement joins TRBV20-1 to TRBJ1-4; no clear D gene. Trimming took 6 bases from V and 5 from J, leaving 4 bases between them. Per the germline V gene, CDR1 is DFQATT and CDR2 is SNEGSKA (reference sequence). CDR3 length: 10 amino acids.

The chain links TRBV5-1 to TRBJ1-2; D is ambiguous. V lost 0 bases and J lost 0, with 9 bases in between. Germline lookup yields CDR1 SGHRS and CDR2 YFSETQ. This CDR3 has 15 residues. This CDR3 is CASSLVNSANYGYTF. The DNA for the CDR3 is TGCGCCAGCAGCTTGGTCAACTCCGCTAACTATGGCTACACCTTC.

The sample holds a few counts of this clonotype. The chain joins TRBV19 to TRBJ2-1; D may be TRBD2 (5 bases). V lost 3 bases and J lost 2, with 11 bases in between. The CDR3 covers 15 residues. Germline V gene data show CDR1 as LNHDA and CDR2 as SQIVND (reference sequence). The CDR3, as DNA: TGTGCCAGTAGTATGCCCGGGATGACCTACAATGAGCAGTTCTTC. Translating it yields CASSMPGMTYNEQFF.

This clonotype occurred many times. The chain recombines TRBV10-3 with TRBJ2-1; no firm D call. This CDR3 has 13 residues. Germline CDR1 reads ENHRY; CDR2 reads SYGVKD. V lost 5 bases to trimming and J lost 6 bases, with 11 bases between them. The CDR3 protein is CAISTEDLNEQFF. CDR3 DNA sequence: TGTGCCATCAGTACAGAAGACCTCAATGAGCAGTTCTTC.

This clonotype was seen a few times. This chain uses TRBV29-1 with TRBJ1-1; the D gene is possibly TRBD1 (5 bases). The CDR3 is 14 residues long. CDR1 is SQVTM and CDR2 is ANQGSEA in the germline V gene. V lost 1 base and J 1 base, leaving 10 bases between the germline ends. CDR3 DNA sequence: TGCAGCGTTGAAGCTCGGACACAGAACACTGAAGCTTTCTTT. This sequence encodes CSVEARTQNTEAFF.

Only a few counts were recorded for this clonotype. V is TRBV29-1 and J is TRBJ2-2; D is ambiguous. V was trimmed by 5 bases and J by 1 base, leaving 5 bases between them. Germline CDR1 and CDR2: SQVTM and ANQGSEA. The length of the CDR3 is 12 residues. The CDR3 bases are TGCAGCGTTCTCCTGAACACCGGGGAGCTGTTTTTT. Residues: CSVLLNTGELFF.

This chain joins TRBV27 and TRBJ2-3; no clear D gene. Germline lookup yields CDR1 MNHEY and CDR2 SMNVEV (reference sequence). Between the trimmed V and J ends, which lost 3 bases and 1 base, there was a span of 17 bases. This CDR3 spans 17 amino acids. CDR3 bases: TGTGCCAGCAGTTTTTTGGCAAAACTTGGAGGCACAGATACGCAGTATTTT. Translating gives CASSFLAKLGGTDTQYF.

As DNA, the CDR3 is TGTGCCACCAGCCAGAGCGGGGACAGGGGCCATGAGCAGTTCTTC. Its protein is CATSQSGDRGHEQFF. This rearrangement joins TRBV15 to TRBJ2-1; 10 nucleotides line up with TRBD1. CDR1 LNHNV and CDR2 YYDKDF come from the germline V gene (reference sequence). With 5 bases clipped from V and 8 bases from J, the junction kept 9 bases outside the gene matches. This CDR3 region has 15 residues.

This chain joins TRBV6-5 and TRBJ2-4; D not resolved. This CDR3 contains 15 residues. V was clipped by 0 bases and J by 2 bases, with 8 bases between them. From germline, CDR1 is MNHEY and CDR2 SVGAGI. The CDR3 DNA reads TGTGCCAGCAGTTACTCTGGCAGTTCCAAAAACATTCAGTACTTC. Its protein is CASSYSGSSKNIQYF.

This chain connects TRBV2 to TRBJ2-2; D is possibly TRBD2 (6 bases). Trimming left V 6 bases short and J 5 bases short, with 16 bases between. The CDR3 is 15 amino acids. Germline CDR1 reads SNHLY; CDR2 reads FYNNEI. CDR3 sequence reads: CASRNSGWETGELFF. CDR3 nucleotide sequence: TGTGCCAGCAGAAATAGCGGATGGGAGACCGGGGAGCTGTTTTTT.

This clonotype was picked up a small number of times. The genes are TRBV6-5 and TRBJ2-3, with TRBD2 as a possible D gene (6 bases). Germline CDR1 is MNHEY and CDR2 is SVGAGI. Trimming took off 3 bases at V and 1 base at J, with 14 bases between the two ends. CDR3 length equals 16 residues. This CDR3 is CASSYRRGTGTDTQYF. The DNA for the CDR3 is TGTGCCAGCAGTTATCGGCGGGGCACCGGCACAGATACGCAGTATTTT.

This clonotype was recorded a few times. This chain connects TRBV5-1 to TRBJ1-3; D may be TRBD1 (6 bases). Germline loops: CDR1 SGHRS, CDR2 YFSETQ. The V end lost 3 bases, the J end lost 3 bases, and 7 bases lay between the germline ends. The CDR3 covers 13 residues. The CDR3 bases are TGCGCCAGCAGCTCGGACAGTGGAAACACCATATATTTT. Protein product: CASSSDSGNTIYF.

This clonotype was counted a few times. Germline and junction disagree at one end, which may indicate a read error. The rearrangement links TRBV7-7 to TRBJ2-1; D might be TRBD1 (6 bases). The CDR3 has 16 residues. Germline CDR1 and CDR2: SSHAT and FNYEAQ (reference sequence). The CDR3 sequence: CASSLVGRGSYNEQFF. The CDR3 DNA is TGTGCTAGCAGCTTAGTGGGCAGGGGTTCCTACAATGAGCAGTTCTTC.

The V and J genes are TRBV7-2 and TRBJ1-4; a weak D match, TRBD1 (6 bases). Trimming shortened V by 4 bases and J by 0 bases, and 9 bases separated the two germline ends. Germline-derived CDR1 and CDR2 are SGHTA and FQGNSA. CDR3 length: 15 residues. CDR3 DNA sequence: TGTGCCAGCAGCTCCGGACAGACAACTAATGAAAAACTGTTTTTT. Translating gives CASSSGQTTNEKLFF.

The V and J genes are TRBV7-9 and TRBJ2-7; maybe TRBD1 (5 bases). The CDR3 is 13 residues long. Germline V gene data show CDR1 as SEHNR and CDR2 as FQNEAQ (reference sequence). The germline V and J ends were trimmed by 6 bases and 1 base, with 10 bases remaining between them. The CDR3 nucleotides read TGTGCCAGCAGAAATCGACAGTCCTACGAGCAGTACTTC. It encodes CASRNRQSYEQYF.

CDR3 in amino acids: CASNRVGGITGELFF. The CDR3 DNA sequence: TGTGCCAGCAACCGCGTCGGGGGAATCACCGGGGAGCTGTTTTTT. The chain recombines TRBV11-2 with TRBJ2-2; perhaps TRBD2 as D (6 bases). The CDR3 runs to 15 residues. Trimming left V 7 bases short and J 4 bases short, with 16 bases between. Germline CDR1 is SGHAT and CDR2 is FQNNGV.

This clonotype was seen a few times. For the CDR3, the DNA is TGCGCCAGCAGCAAAGGGACAGGAGGTAATTCACCCCTCCACTTT. It codes for CASSKGTGGNSPLHF. The chain joins TRBV5-1 to TRBJ1-6; TRBD1 matches at 8 bases. Germline CDR1 is SGHRS and CDR2 is YFSETQ. The CDR3 has 15 residues. Trimming removed 4 bases from V and 6 bases from J; junction bases left unmatched: 6.